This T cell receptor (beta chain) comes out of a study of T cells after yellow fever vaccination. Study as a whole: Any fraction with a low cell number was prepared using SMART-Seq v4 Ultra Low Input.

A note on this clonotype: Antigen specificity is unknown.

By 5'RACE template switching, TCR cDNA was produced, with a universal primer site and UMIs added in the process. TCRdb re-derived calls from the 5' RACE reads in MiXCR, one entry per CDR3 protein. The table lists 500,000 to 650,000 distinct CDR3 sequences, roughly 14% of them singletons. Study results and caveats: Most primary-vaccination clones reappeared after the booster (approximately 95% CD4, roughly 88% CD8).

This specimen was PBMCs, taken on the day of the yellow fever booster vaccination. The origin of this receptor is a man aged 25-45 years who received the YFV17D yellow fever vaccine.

The CDR3 loop reads CSYDGSQGSYNEQFF. The CDR3 region has the DNA TGCAGCTACGACGGGAGCCAAGGGTCCTACAATGAGCAGTTCTTC. The chain couples TRBV20-1 to TRBJ2-1; possible D gene TRBD2, 6 bases. Germline assignment: CDR1 DFQATT and CDR2 SNEGSKA (reference sequence). The CDR3 is made up of 15 amino acids.